A selection of T cell receptor beta chains follows, all from one sample in a study of cytomegalovirus exposure and HLA in healthy donors. Sequencing was performed with immunoSEQ multiplex PCR; in TCRdb, only in-frame clones are kept and a portion is missing. The table records 100,000 or so clones, 84% of them present only once. Material: PBMCs. Receptors were obtained from a man aged 18 to 29 in good health and CMV-seronegative. Each CDR3 is given with its conserved first and last residue. A D gene is named only where the DNA matches it firmly. The size of a clone is reported for some rows only, either as once, few or many, or as a class for expanded clones.

d_call	clone_size	v_call	j_call	cdr3_nt	cdr3_aa
TRBD2	NA	TRBV6-5	TRBJ2-5	TGTGCCAGCAGTTACTCGAGACTAGCTGAGACCCAGTACTTC	CASSYSRLAETQYF
NA	NA	TRBV19	TRBJ2-7	TGTGCCAGTAGTATAGCCCACCGGGCAGGGCACTACGAGCAGTACTTC	CASSIAHRAGHYEQYF
TRBD1	NA	TRBV9	TRBJ2-3	TGTGCCAGCAGCGCCATAGACAGGGGGATTAAGACAGATACGCAGTATTTT	CASSAIDRGIKTDTQYF
NA	NA	TRBV6-1	TRBJ2-5	TGTGCCAGCAGTGGTAGCCTACAAGAGACCCAGTACTTC	CASSGSLQETQYF
NA	NA	TRBV6-1	TRBJ2-7	TGTGCCAGCAGTGAAGAGGGGGGGGGAGGTGCCTACGAGCAGTACTTC	CASSEEGGGGAYEQYF
NA	once	TRBV25-1	TRBJ1-2	TGTGCCAGCAGTGAGTACCAGGCCCCCTATGGCTACACCTTC	CASSEYQAPYGYTF
TRBD1	once	TRBV4-1	TRBJ2-1	TGCGCCAGCAGCCAAGGTGACAGGGGATGGGGTGAGCAGTTCTTC	CASSQGDRGWGEQFF
TRBD1	NA	TRBV10-3	TRBJ1-2	TGTGCCATCAGTGAGGGCGGGACAGGGGGATATGGCTACACCTTC	CAISEGGTGGYGYTF
TRBD1	once	TRBV4-3	TRBJ2-1	TGCGCCAGCAGCCAAGAGAGGGGGCTCTACAATGAGCAGTTCTTC	CASSQERGLYNEQFF
NA	NA	TRBV11-3	TRBJ1-1	TGTGCCAGCAGCTTTAGCCAGAACACTGAAGCTTTCTTT	CASSFSQNTEAFF
NA	NA	TRBV30	TRBJ2-5	TGTGCCTGGAGTTTCGGGGAGACCCAGTACTTC	CAWSFGETQYF
NA	NA	TRBV25-1	TRBJ2-2	TGTGCCAGCAGTGATCAGCTGGACAGGAACACCGGGGAGCTGTTTTTT	CASSDQLDRNTGELFF